Below, 28 T cell receptor beta chains from the same sample are listed, as sequenced in a study of blood T cell repertoires in COVID-19 (TCRdb year 2020). Library generation was performed with the immunoSEQ multiplex PCR assay. TCRdb carries this immuneACCESS record with in-frame sequences only. Its versions omit some clonotypes, under half of them owing to an unresolved V gene in the studies checked, with the rest unexplained. Across this sample there are 100,000 to 120,000 clones, with 72% seen only once. The ten largest clones capture less than 10% of the sample. The sample comprised peripheral blood. Receptor source: a woman aged 55-69 years with acute or convalescent COVID-19.

V and J are TRBV18 and TRBJ1-1; no definite D call. Germline assignment: CDR1 KGHSH and CDR2 LQKENI. V was trimmed by 6 bases and J by 8 bases, leaving 10 bases between them. The CDR3 has 11 amino acids. The CDR3 loop reads CASSPGLEAFF. DNA of the CDR3: TGTGCCAGCTCCCCCGGGTTGGAAGCTTTCTTT.

This chain joins TRBV10-3 and TRBJ2-5; tentative D call: TRBD1 (7 bases). V shed 8 bases and J shed 6 bases, with 25 bases lying between them. The CDR3 runs to 16 residues. Germline V CDR1 and CDR2: ENHRY, SYGVKD. CDR3 loop: CAICVGGDSVVKTQYF. The CDR3 DNA sequence: TGTGCCATCTGTGTGGGCGGGGACAGTGTTGTAAAGACCCAGTACTTC.

The chain joins TRBV5-5 to TRBJ1-1, with 8 bases that match TRBD1. The CDR3 sequence is 13 residues long. Looked up from germline, CDR1 is SGHKS and CDR2 is YYEKEE (reference sequence). With 7 bases clipped from V and 2 bases from J, the junction kept 4 bases outside the gene matches. DNA for the CDR3: TGTGCCAGCGCGGGACAGGTAAACACTGAAGCTTTCTTT. Protein: CASAGQVNTEAFF.

This clone was recorded at least ten times. V gene TRBV4-1 combines with J gene TRBJ2-2, with D tentatively TRBD2 (6 bases). The CDR3 runs 15 residues. Trimming pared 3 bases from V and 4 bases from J, leaving 12 bases between. Germline V gives CDR1 MGHRA, CDR2 YSYEKL. The CDR3 loop is CASSQSIGGTGELFF. CDR3 DNA sequence: TGCGCCAGCAGCCAGTCGATCGGGGGCACCGGGGAGCTGTTTTTT.

Only one count was recorded for this clone. The chain joins TRBV2 to TRBJ2-4, with TRBD1 matching 7 bases. This CDR3 contains 15 residues. V shed 8 bases, J shed 0 bases, and the junction held 7 bases outside the gene matches. Germline V gene lookup returns CDR1 SNHLY and CDR2 FYNNEI. CDR3 DNA sequence: TGTGCCAGCTGGGGACAGCAGGGAGCCAAAAACATTCAGTACTTC. Its translation is CASWGQQGAKNIQYF.

The chain carries TRBV18 and TRBJ1-6; perhaps TRBD1 as D (5 bases). Germline assignment: CDR1 KGHSH and CDR2 LQKENI. V was pared by 2 bases and J by 10 bases, with 12 bases between. This CDR3 has 14 residues. For the CDR3, the DNA is TGTGCCAGCTCACCAAGGGACGCGGGATCACCCCTCCACTTT. This encodes CASSPRDAGSPLHF.

The V call is TRBV7-2, the J call TRBJ1-6; weak D call: TRBD1 (5 bases). This CDR3 is 15 amino acids long. Germline CDR1 SGHTA, CDR2 FQGNSA. The V and J ends lost 5 bases and 2 bases respectively, with 10 bases between them. The CDR3 sequence is CASSARQTYNSPLHF. DNA of the CDR3: TGTGCCAGCAGCGCCCGACAGACCTATAATTCACCCCTCCACTTT.

V gene TRBV30 combines with J gene TRBJ1-6; possibly TRBD1 for D (6 bases). Trimming removed 3 bases at V and 10 bases at J, with 13 bases between. This CDR3 has 13 residues. Germline V CDR1 and CDR2: GTSNPN, SVGIG (reference sequence). CDR3 residues: CAWSVDRSSPLHF. DNA of the CDR3: TGTGCCTGGAGCGTAGACAGGAGCTCACCCCTCCACTTT.

The chain is built from TRBV28 and TRBJ2-7; 7 nucleotides align to TRBD2. The germline CDR1 and CDR2 sequences are MDHEN and SYDVKM. Trimming cost V 7 bases and J 4 bases; bases outside gene matches: 10. The CDR3 totals 14 residues. Written as DNA, the CDR3 is TGTGCCAGCACCCCCCCGTCGGGAGGTTACGAGCAGTACTTC. Its protein is CASTPPSGGYEQYF.

This chain joins TRBV30 and TRBJ2-2; D unresolved. Between the trimmed V and J ends, which lost 3 bases and 3 bases, there was a span of 2 bases. This CDR3 is 11 amino acids long. Germline values: CDR1 GTSNPN, CDR2 SVGIG (reference sequence). The CDR3 loop reads CAWSDTGELFF. Written as DNA, the CDR3 is TGTGCCTGGAGCGACACCGGGGAGCTGTTTTTT.

The V and J genes are TRBV27 and TRBJ1-2; 8 nucleotides match TRBD1. This CDR3 has 16 amino acids. Trimming took 3 bases from V and 5 from J; bases not matched to a gene: 11. Per germline, CDR1 MNHEY and CDR2 SMNVEV (reference sequence). The CDR3 region has the DNA TGTGCCAGCAGTTTTCAGTCAACAGGGGGGCGATATGGCTACACCTTC. This gives the protein CASSFQSTGGRYGYTF.

The rearrangement joins TRBV11-1 to TRBJ2-2; the D gene is possibly TRBD2 (5 bases). V was clipped by 4 bases and J by 8 bases, with 11 bases between them. Per germline, CDR1 SGHAT and CDR2 FQDESV (reference sequence). The CDR3 extends over 13 amino acids. Written as DNA, the CDR3 is TGTGCCAGCAGCTCCTTGCGGGTAGGGGAGCTGTTTTTT. This sequence encodes CASSSLRVGELFF.

This clone appeared once. This rearrangement joins TRBV3-1 (or the pseudogene TRBV3-2) to TRBJ1-5; D perhaps matches TRBD1 (6 bases). The CDR3 spans 15 residues. The germline V gene has CDR1 LGHDT and CDR2 YNNKEL (reference sequence). Between the trimmed V and J ends, which lost 1 base and 2 bases, there was a span of 9 bases. This CDR3 reads CASSQVPGGNQPQHF. In DNA, the CDR3 is TGTGCCAGCAGCCAAGTCCCAGGGGGCAATCAGCCCCAGCATTTT.

This chain connects TRBV28 to TRBJ1-1; TRBD1 matches 10 bases. Germline CDR1 and CDR2: MDHEN and SYDVKM. The CDR3 runs to 15 residues. Losses at the gene ends were 4 bases for V and 11 bases for J; bases not matched to a gene: 13. This CDR3 is CASSSYTRGQGEAFF. CDR3 DNA sequence: TGTGCCAGCAGTTCTTACACCCGCGGACAGGGGGAGGCTTTCTTT.

This chain connects TRBV18 to TRBJ1-2, with D perhaps matching TRBD1 (6 bases). This CDR3 comprises 13 residues. The V gene lost 3 bases and the J gene lost 4 bases, with 9 bases spanning the gap. CDR1 and CDR2 (germline): KGHSH, LQKENI. CDR3 sequence: CASSPDSVYGYTF. The CDR3 nucleotides are TGTGCCAGCTCACCGGACAGTGTCTATGGCTACACCTTC.

This chain links TRBV3-1 (or the pseudogene TRBV3-2) with TRBJ2-5; 8 bases agree with TRBD2. The CDR3 totals 15 residues. The ends lost 0 bases at V and 7 bases at J; junction bases unmatched: 7. Germline V gene data show CDR1 as LGHDT and CDR2 as YNNKEL (reference sequence). For the CDR3, the DNA is TGTGCCAGCAGCCAAGATCCGGATGCGGGGGGGACCCAGTACTTC. Its protein product is CASSQDPDAGGTQYF.

The chain combines TRBV3-1 (or the pseudogene TRBV3-2) with TRBJ2-1, with 8 bases aligning to TRBD2. V lost 1 base and J lost 8; bases outside the gene matches: 16. The CDR3 runs 18 residues. CDR1 LGHDT and CDR2 YNNKEL come from the germline V gene (reference sequence). This chain's CDR3 is CASSQGYSGTRIIDEQFF. Here the CDR3 DNA reads TGTGCCAGCAGCCAAGGTTACTCCGGGACTAGGATAATCGATGAGCAGTTCTTC.

The chain is built from TRBV27 and TRBJ1-2; 12 nucleotides line up with TRBD1. The ends lost 4 bases at V and 8 bases at J; junction bases unmatched: 11. The CDR3 sequence is 16 residues long. Germline assignment: CDR1 MNHEY and CDR2 SMNVEV (reference sequence). CDR3 sequence: CASSSPAGQGAQGYTF. CDR3 in DNA: TGTGCCAGCAGTTCCCCGGCGGGACAGGGGGCGCAAGGCTACACCTTC.

This chain joins TRBV27 and TRBJ2-5; the D gene is possibly TRBD2 (7 bases). The length of the CDR3 is 14 residues. Germline assignment: CDR1 MNHEY and CDR2 SMNVEV (reference sequence). Trimming shortened V by 8 bases and J by 1 base, and 14 bases separated the two germline ends. Written as DNA, the CDR3 is TGTGCCAGCCGGGGGGCGTTATCCCAAGAGACCCAGTACTTC. This codes for CASRGALSQETQYF.

This chain links TRBV18 with TRBJ2-1; 11 positions agree with TRBD2. Germline CDR1 KGHSH, CDR2 LQKENI. V lost 0 bases, J lost 7 bases, and 8 bases stayed unmatched. The CDR3 is 17 amino acids. The CDR3 DNA reads TGTGCCAGCTCACCACCGTATAGCGGGGGGGCTCGAAATGAGCAGTTCTTC. It yields the protein CASSPPYSGGARNEQFF.

This chain joins TRBV10-2 and TRBJ1-5; D call uncertain. Trimming cost V 6 bases and J 0 bases, with 12 bases left between them. The germline V gene has CDR1 WSHSY and CDR2 SAAADI. This CDR3 contains 15 residues. Written as DNA, the CDR3 is TGCGCCAGCAGATCCGAGCCCCGTAGCAATCAGCCCCAGCATTTT. Its protein is CASRSEPRSNQPQHF.

This clone was counted at least ten times. The rearrangement joins TRBV3-1 (or the pseudogene TRBV3-2) to TRBJ1-4; tentative D call: TRBD1 (5 bases). Germline loops: CDR1 LGHDT, CDR2 YNNKEL (reference sequence). This CDR3 comprises 15 residues. V was pared by 6 bases and J by 7 bases, with 18 bases between. Here the CDR3 DNA reads TGTGCCAGCAGACGTTCGCAGGGAGGCGGTGAAAAACTGTTTTTT. It encodes CASRRSQGGGEKLFF.

This chain links TRBV19 with TRBJ1-3; D is undetermined. V gave up 2 bases and J gave up 1 base, with 9 bases separating them. From germline, CDR1 is LNHDA and CDR2 SQIVND (reference sequence). The CDR3 runs to 15 residues. The CDR3 protein is CASSIRVGSGNTIYF. The CDR3 DNA reads TGTGCCAGTAGTATACGGGTCGGGTCTGGAAACACCATATATTTT.

The chain links TRBV13 to TRBJ1-1; tentatively, D is TRBD1 (5 bases). The CDR3 has 15 residues. Germline lookup yields CDR1 PRHDT and CDR2 FYEKMQ (reference sequence). V was shortened by 7 bases and J by 1 base, with 16 bases between the two germline ends. The CDR3 nucleotides are TGTGCCAGCACCTTCCGAGGCGGGACGAACACTGAAGCTTTCTTT. Translated: CASTFRGGTNTEAFF.

V is TRBV30 and J is TRBJ1-3; D uncertain. V was cut by 7 bases and J by 0 bases, with 16 bases left in between. The CDR3 length is 15 residues. Germline V gives CDR1 GTSNPN, CDR2 SVGIG (reference sequence). CDR3 nucleotides: TGTGCCTCCGACGGAGGGATACGCTCTGGAAACACCATATATTTT. It specifies CASDGGIRSGNTIYF.

This chain links TRBV3-1 (or the pseudogene TRBV3-2) with TRBJ2-1, with TRBD2 matching over 8 bases. Trimming at V came to 4 bases and at J to 15 bases, leaving 8 bases not matched to a gene. In germline, CDR1 is LGHDT, CDR2 YNNKEL (reference sequence). This CDR3 spans 12 amino acids. CDR3 sequence (DNA): TGTGCCAGCAGCCCCCCCGGGGGGGGTCCGTTCTTC. This gives the protein CASSPPGGGPFF.

The gene calls are TRBV18 and TRBJ2-7, with D unclear. CDR1 is KGHSH, CDR2 LQKENI, per germline. CDR3 length equals 14 residues. Trimming took off 4 bases at V and 3 bases at J, with 13 bases between the two ends. The CDR3 loop reads CASSLTTGYYEQYF. CDR3 sequence (DNA): TGTGCCAGCTCACTCACCACGGGTTACTACGAGCAGTACTTC.

The genes are TRBV7-3 and TRBJ2-1; 10 bases are a match to TRBD1. V dropped 5 bases and J dropped 6; count of bases not matched to a gene: 10. The CDR3 has 16 residues. Germline CDR1 is SGHTA and CDR2 is FQGTGA. CDR3 loop: CASSPAAGQGINEQFF. The CDR3 nucleotides read TGTGCCAGCAGCCCTGCGGCGGGACAGGGGATCAATGAGCAGTTCTTC. Drawing the rest from reference TRBV7-3 and TRBJ2-1, the complete variable domain is GAGVSQTPSNKVTEKGKYVELRCDPISGHTALYWYRQSLGQGPEFLIYFQGTGAADDSGLPNDRFFAVRPEGSVSTLKIQRTERGDSAVYLCASSPAAGQGINEQFFGPGTRLTVL.